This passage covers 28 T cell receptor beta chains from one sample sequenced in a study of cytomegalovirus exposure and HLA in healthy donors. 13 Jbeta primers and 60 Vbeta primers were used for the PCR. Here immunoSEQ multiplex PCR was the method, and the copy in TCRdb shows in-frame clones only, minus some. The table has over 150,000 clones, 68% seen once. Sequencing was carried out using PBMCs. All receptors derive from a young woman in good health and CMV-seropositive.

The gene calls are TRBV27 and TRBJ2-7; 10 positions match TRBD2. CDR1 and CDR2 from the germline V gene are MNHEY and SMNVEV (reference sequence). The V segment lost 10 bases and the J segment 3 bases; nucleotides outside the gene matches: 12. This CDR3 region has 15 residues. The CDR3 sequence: CATRRGTSEVYEQYF. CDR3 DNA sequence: TGTGCCACCCGGAGGGGGACTAGCGAGGTCTACGAGCAGTACTTC.

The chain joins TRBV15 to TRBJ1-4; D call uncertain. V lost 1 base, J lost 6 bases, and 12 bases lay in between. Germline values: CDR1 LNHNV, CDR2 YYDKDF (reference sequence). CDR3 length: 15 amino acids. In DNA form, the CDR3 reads TGTGCCACCAGCAGAGGAAGGCAGGCGTATGAAAAACTGTTTTTT. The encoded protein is CATSRGRQAYEKLFF.

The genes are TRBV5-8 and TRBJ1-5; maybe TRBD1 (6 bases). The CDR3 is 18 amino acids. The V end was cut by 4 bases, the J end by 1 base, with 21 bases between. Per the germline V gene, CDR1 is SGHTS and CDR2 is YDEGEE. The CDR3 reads CASSRRNTGLGSNQPQHF. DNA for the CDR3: TGTGCCAGCAGCCGTAGAAATACAGGGTTGGGGAGCAATCAGCCCCAGCATTTT.

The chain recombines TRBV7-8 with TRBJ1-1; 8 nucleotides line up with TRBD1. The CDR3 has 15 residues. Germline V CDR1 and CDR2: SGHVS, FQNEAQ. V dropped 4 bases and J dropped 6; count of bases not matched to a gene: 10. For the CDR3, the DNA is TGTGCCAGCAGCTCATCAGGGGGCGCGTCCCCTGAAGCTTTCTTT. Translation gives CASSSSGGASPEAFF. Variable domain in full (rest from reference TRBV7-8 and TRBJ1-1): GAGVSQSPRYKVAKRGQDVALRCDPISGHVSLFWYQQALGQGPEFLTYFQNEAQLDKSGLPSDRFFAERPEGSVSTLKIQRTQQEDSAVYLCASSSSGGASPEAFFGQGTRLTVV.

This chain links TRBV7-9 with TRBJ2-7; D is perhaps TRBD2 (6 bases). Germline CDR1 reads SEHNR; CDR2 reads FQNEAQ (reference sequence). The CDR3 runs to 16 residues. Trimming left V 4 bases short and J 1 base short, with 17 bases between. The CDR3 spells CASSSPHGGESYEQYF. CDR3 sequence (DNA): TGTGCCAGCAGCTCCCCCCACGGGGGTGAATCCTACGAGCAGTACTTC. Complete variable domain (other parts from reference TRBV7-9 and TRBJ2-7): DTGVSQNPRHKITKRGQNVTFRCDPISEHNRLYWYRQTLGQGPEFLTYFQNEAQLEKSRLLSDRFSAERPKGSFSTLEIQRTEQGDSAMYLCASSSPHGGESYEQYFGPGTRLTVT.

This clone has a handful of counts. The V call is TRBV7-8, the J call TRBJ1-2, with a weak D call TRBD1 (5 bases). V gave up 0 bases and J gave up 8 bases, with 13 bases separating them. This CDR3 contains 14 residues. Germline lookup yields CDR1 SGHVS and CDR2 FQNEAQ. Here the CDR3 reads CASSLAGQGRGYTF. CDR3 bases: TGTGCCAGCAGCTTAGCGGGCCAGGGAAGAGGCTACACCTTC.

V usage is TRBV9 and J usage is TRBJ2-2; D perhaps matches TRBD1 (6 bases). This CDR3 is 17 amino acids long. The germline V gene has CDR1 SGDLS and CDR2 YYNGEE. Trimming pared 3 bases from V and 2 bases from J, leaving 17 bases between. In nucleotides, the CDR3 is TGTGCCAGCAGCGCTACACAGGGAACCCTTAACACCGGGGAGCTGTTTTTT. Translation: CASSATQGTLNTGELFF.

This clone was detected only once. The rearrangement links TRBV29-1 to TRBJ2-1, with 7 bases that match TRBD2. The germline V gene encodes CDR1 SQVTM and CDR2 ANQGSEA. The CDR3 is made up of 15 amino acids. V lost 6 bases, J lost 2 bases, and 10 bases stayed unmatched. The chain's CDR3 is CSVGGSGETYNEQFF. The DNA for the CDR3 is TGCAGCGTCGGGGGGAGCGGGGAGACCTACAATGAGCAGTTCTTC.

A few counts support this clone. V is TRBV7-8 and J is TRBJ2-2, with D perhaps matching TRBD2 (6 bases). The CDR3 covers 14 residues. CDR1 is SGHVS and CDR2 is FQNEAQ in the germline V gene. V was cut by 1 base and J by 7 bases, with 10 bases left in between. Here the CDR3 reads CASSLGLDGGELFF. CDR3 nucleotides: TGTGCCAGCAGCTTAGGACTAGATGGCGGGGAGCTGTTTTTT.

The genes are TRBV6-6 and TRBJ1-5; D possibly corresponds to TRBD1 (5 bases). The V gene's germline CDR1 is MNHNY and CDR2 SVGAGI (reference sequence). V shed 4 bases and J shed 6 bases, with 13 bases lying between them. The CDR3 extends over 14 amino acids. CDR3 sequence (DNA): TGTGCCAGCAGTTTCAACAGGAGCCCTCAGCCCCAGCATTTT. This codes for CASSFNRSPQPQHF.

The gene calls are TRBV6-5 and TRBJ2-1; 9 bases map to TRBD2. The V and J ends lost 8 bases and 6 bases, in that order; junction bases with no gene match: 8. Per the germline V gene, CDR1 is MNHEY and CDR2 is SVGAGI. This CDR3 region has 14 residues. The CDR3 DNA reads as TGTGCCAGCTCGCAAGCGGGGGGTCGCAATGAGCAGTTCTTC. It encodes CASSQAGGRNEQFF.

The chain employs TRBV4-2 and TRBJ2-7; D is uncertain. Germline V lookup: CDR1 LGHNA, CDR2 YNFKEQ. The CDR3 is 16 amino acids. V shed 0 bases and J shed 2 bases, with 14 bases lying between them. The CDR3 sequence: CASSQESAAKTYEQYF. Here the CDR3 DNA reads TGTGCCAGCAGCCAAGAGAGCGCTGCCAAAACCTACGAGCAGTACTTC.

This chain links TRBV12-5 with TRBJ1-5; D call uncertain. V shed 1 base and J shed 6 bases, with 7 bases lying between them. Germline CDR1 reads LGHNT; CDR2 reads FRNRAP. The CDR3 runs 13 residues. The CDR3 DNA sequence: TGTGCTAGTGGTTTGGCGGAGGCTCAGCCCCAGCATTTT. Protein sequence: CASGLAEAQPQHF.

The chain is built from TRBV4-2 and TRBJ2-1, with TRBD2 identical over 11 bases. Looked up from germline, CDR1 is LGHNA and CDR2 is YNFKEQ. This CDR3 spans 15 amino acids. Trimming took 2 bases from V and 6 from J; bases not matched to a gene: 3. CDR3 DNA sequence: TGTGCCAGCAGCCAACCTGGACTAGCGGGCAATGAGCAGTTCTTC. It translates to CASSQPGLAGNEQFF.

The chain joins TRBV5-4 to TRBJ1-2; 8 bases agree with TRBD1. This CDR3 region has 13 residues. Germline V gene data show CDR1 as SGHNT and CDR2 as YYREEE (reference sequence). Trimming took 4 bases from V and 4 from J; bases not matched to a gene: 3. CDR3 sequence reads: CASSQGASYGYTF. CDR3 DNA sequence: TGTGCCAGCAGCCAGGGGGCCAGCTATGGCTACACCTTC.

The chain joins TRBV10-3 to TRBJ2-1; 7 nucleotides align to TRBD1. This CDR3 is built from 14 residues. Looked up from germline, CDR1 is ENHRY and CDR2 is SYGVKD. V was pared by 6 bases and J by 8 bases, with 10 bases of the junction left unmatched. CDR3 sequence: CAIRSDHQGDEQFF. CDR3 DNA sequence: TGTGCCATCAGATCGGACCATCAGGGGGATGAGCAGTTCTTC.

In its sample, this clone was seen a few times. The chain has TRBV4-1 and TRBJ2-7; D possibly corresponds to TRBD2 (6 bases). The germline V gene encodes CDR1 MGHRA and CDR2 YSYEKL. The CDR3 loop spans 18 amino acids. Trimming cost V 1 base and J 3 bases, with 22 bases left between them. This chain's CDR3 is CASSQVSLAAGAGYEQYF. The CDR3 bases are TGCGCCAGCAGCCAAGTGTCCCTAGCTGCAGGAGCGGGCTACGAGCAGTACTTC.

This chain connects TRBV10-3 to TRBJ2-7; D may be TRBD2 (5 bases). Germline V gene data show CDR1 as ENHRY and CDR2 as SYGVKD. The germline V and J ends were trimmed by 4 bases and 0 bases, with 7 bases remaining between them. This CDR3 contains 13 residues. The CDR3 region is CAISGRNSYEQYF. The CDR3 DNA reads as TGTGCCATCAGTGGGAGGAACTCCTACGAGCAGTACTTC.

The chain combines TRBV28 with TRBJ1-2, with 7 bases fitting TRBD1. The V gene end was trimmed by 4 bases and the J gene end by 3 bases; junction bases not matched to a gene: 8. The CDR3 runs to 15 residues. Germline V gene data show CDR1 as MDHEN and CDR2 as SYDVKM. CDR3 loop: CASSSPGQPYYGYTF. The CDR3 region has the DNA TGTGCCAGCAGTTCCCCGGGACAGCCCTACTATGGCTACACCTTC.

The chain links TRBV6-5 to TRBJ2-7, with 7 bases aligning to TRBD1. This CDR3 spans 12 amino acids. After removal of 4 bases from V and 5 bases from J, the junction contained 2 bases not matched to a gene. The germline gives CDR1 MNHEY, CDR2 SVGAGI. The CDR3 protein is CASSLQGNEQYF. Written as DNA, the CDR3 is TGTGCCAGCAGTTTACAGGGGAACGAGCAGTACTTC.

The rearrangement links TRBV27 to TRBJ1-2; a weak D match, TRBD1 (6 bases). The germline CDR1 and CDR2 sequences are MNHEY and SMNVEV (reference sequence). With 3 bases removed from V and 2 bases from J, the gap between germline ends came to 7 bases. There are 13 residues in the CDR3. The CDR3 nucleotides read TGTGCCAGCAGTTTGACAGGCAACTATGGCTACACCTTC. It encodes CASSLTGNYGYTF.

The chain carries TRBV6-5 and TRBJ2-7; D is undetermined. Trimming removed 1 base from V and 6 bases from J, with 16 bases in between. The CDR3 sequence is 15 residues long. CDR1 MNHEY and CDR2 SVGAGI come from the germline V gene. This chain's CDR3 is CASSYFNSFSGEQYF. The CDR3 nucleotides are TGTGCCAGCAGTTACTTTAACAGTTTTTCTGGCGAGCAGTACTTC.

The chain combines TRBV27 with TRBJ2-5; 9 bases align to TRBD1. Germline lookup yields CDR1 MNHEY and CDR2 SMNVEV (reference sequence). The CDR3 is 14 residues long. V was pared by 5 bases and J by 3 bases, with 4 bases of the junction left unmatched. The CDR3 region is CASSPGQGKETQYF. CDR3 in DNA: TGTGCCAGCAGTCCGGGACAGGGAAAAGAGACCCAGTACTTC.

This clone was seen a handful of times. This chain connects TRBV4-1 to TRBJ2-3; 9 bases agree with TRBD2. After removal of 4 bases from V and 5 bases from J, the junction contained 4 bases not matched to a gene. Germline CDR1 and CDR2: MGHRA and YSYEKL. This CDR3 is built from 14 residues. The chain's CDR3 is CASSLAGERDTQYF. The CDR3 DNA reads TGCGCCAGCAGCCTAGCGGGAGAAAGAGATACGCAGTATTTT.

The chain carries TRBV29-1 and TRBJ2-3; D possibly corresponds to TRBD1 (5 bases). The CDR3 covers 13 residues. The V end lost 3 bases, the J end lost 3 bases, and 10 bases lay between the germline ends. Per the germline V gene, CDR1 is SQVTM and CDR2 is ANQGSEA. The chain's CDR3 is CSVEWGLTDTQYF. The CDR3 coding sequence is TGCAGCGTTGAGTGGGGCCTAACAGATACGCAGTATTTT.

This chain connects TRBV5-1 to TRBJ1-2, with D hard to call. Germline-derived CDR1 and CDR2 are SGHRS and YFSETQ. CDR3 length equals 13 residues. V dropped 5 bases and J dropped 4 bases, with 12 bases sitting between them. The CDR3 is CASRSQEIYGYTF. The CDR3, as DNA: TGCGCCAGCAGATCGCAGGAAATCTATGGCTACACCTTC.

The CDR3 spells CASSSSGGASDTQYF. The CDR3 DNA follows: TGTGCCAGCAGCTCTAGCGGGGGGGCTTCAGATACGCAGTATTTT. The rearrangement uses TRBV7-3 and TRBJ2-3; TRBD2 matches at 12 bases. From germline, CDR1 is SGHTA and CDR2 FQGTGA. The V gene end was trimmed by 4 bases and the J gene end by 4 bases; junction bases not matched to a gene: 3. This CDR3 is built from 15 residues.

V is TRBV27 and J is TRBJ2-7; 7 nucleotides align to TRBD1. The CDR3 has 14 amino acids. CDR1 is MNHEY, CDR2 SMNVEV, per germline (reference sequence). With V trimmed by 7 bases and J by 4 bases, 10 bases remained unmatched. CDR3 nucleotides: TGTGCCAGCACTCCGACAGGGTCACGGTACGAGCAGTACTTC. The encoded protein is CASTPTGSRYEQYF.